This T cell receptor beta chain was obtained from a study of identical twins. TCRdb independently ran MiXCR on the 5' RACE reads; one entry per CDR3 protein. The sample records 250,000 or so distinct CDR3 sequences, roughly 13% being singletons. This clonotype showed up just a few times. These sequences were also reported in another study, on yellow fever vaccine responses in identical twins.

Sequencing used memory (CD45RO+) T cells sorted from blood. The TCR comes from a woman aged 18-35 years in good health.

In DNA form, the CDR3 reads TGTGCCATCAGTAGGACAGGGGGCATCGACAATGAGCAGTTCTTC. It is translated as CAISRTGGIDNEQFF. The rearrangement uses TRBV10-3 and TRBJ2-1; 11 bases agree with TRBD1. This CDR3 has 15 residues. CDR1 and CDR2 (germline): ENHRY, SYGVKD. The V and J ends lost 5 bases and 5 bases, in that order; junction bases with no gene match: 5.